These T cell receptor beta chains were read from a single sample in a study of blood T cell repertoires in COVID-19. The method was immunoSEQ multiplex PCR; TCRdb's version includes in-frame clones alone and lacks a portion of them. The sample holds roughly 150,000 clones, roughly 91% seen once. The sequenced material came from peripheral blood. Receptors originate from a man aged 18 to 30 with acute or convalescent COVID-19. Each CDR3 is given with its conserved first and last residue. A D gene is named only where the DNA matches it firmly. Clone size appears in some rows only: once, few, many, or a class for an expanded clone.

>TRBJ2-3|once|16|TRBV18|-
TGTGCCAGCTCACCACGCCAGGGAGGTAGCACAGATACGCAGTATTTT
CASSPRQGGSTDTQYF
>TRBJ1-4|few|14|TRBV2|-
TGTGCCAGCAGTCCGACTGCTAGGCGGGAAAAACTGTTTTTT
CASSPTARREKLFF
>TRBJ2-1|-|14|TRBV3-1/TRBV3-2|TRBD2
TGTGCCAGCAGCCCACGGTTGCGGGAGGAAGAGCAGTTCTTC
CASSPRLREEEQFF
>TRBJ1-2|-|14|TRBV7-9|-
TGTGCCAGCAGCGAACAGGGAAGGGACTATGGCTACACCTTC
CASSEQGRDYGYTF
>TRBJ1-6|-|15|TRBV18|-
TGTGCCAGCTCTCCGGGGAGCTCCTATAATTCACCCCTCCACTTT
CASSPGSSYNSPLHF
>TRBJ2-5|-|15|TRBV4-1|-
TGCGCCAGCAGACTTTTAGGGGGAGAGGGGGAGACCCAGTACTTC
CASRLLGGEGETQYF
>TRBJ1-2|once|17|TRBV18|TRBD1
TGTGCCAGCTCGGCGGACAGGGTCACCTTCGGAAACTATGGCTACACCTTC
CASSADRVTFGNYGYTF
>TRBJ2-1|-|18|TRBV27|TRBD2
TGTGCCAGCAGTTCGTCGGGACTAGCGGGAACCCCCTACAATGAGCAGTTCTTC
CASSSSGLAGTPYNEQFF
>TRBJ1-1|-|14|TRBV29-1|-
TGCAGCGTCCCCCAACGAGATAGAGGCACTGAAGCTTTCTTT
CSVPQRDRGTEAFF
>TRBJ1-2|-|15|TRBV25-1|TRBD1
TGTGCCAGCAGTCAACCCGGGACAGGGGGCTATGGCTACACCTTC
CASSQPGTGGYGYTF
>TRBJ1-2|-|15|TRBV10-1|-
TGCGCCAGCACACTTAAGTCCCCTGCTAACTATGGCTACACCTTC
CASTLKSPANYGYTF
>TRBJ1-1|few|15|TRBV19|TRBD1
TGTGCCAGTAGTATAGGACAGGGCCTGAACACTGAAGCTTTCTTT
CASSIGQGLNTEAFF
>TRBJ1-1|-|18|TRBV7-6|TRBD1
TGTGCCAGCAGCCCTCGACAGGGCAACAGGGAGATGCTCACTGAAGCTTTCTTT
CASSPRQGNREMLTEAFF
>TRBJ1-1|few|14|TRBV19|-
TGTGCCAGTACCCTGGCGGGGCTGGGAACTGAAGCTTTCTTT
CASTLAGLGTEAFF